The TCR beta chain under discussion was sequenced for a study of CD8+ T cells in alopecia areata. The germline CDR1 and CDR2 sequences are MDHEN and SYDVKM. The CDR3 has 12 residues. Trimming shortened V by 7 bases and J by 5 bases, and 12 bases separated the two germline ends. From alopecia areata patients, lesional scalp punch biopsies and peripheral blood were collected. Findings and caveats of the study: Scalp sample data also include resident alphabeta T cells from normal skin. For lesional scalp, especially alopecia totalis/universalis, clonality was higher than in normal scalp.

Extracted RNA was reverse transcribed into cDNA, the sequencing template. Repertoires were generated with immunoSEQ multiplex PCR, while TCRdb's copy carries only in-frame clones and drops some. The repertoire holds some 240,000 clones, with 50% to 70% as singletons. This clone was detected a few times. Antigen specificity is unknown. The chain joins TRBV28 to TRBJ2-7; D is undetermined. The specimen was CD4+ T cells sorted from blood, collected at week 0. This clonotype originated in a human donor with alopecia areata. The CDR3 sequence is CASNSLGDEQYF. The CDR3 DNA sequence: TGTGCCAGCAACTCATTGGGCGACGAGCAGTACTTC.